A selection of T cell receptor beta chains follows, all from one sample in a study of a mutant IDH1 vaccine in newly diagnosed glioma. Their antigens remain unidentified. The data were produced by immunoSEQ multiplex PCR, yet TCRdb's version contains in-frame clones alone and is incomplete. Of some 60,000 clones in the sample, roughly four fifths are singletons; the top ten hold more than 3%. The sequencing used PBMCs, collected from a glioma patient whose treatment included an IDH1 peptide vaccine. These receptor sequences come from a woman in her fifties or sixties with glioma. The CDR3 runs from the conserved cysteine through the conserved F or W. The D gene is left open where the match is weak. Size values are once, few and many counts, or a class for expanded clones, and some rows have none.

CASSVTGTGYGYTF | TGTGCCAGCAGCGTAACAGGAACTGGGTATGGCTACACCTTC | NA | NA | TRBJ1-2 | TRBV9
CASSPDRSYEQYF | TGCGCCAGCAGCCCGGACAGATCTTACGAGCAGTACTTC | NA | NA | TRBJ2-7 | TRBV5-1
CASRVGDYSTDTQYF | TGTGCCAGCAGGGTGGGTGACTACAGCACAGATACGCAGTATTTT | NA | NA | TRBJ2-3 | TRBV7-9
CASSYQVGPNTEAFF | TGCGCCAGCAGCTACCAAGTTGGGCCGAACACTGAAGCTTTCTTT | NA | NA | TRBJ1-1 | TRBV5-1
CASSIGTAEYGYTF | TGTGCCAGTAGTATTGGGACAGCTGAATATGGCTACACCTTC | NA | TRBD1 | TRBJ1-2 | TRBV19
CASSQERSQGYGYTF | TGCGCCAGCAGCCAAGAAAGGAGTCAGGGGTATGGCTACACCTTC | NA | NA | TRBJ1-2 | TRBV4-1
CASSWQGAGGANVLTF | TGTGCCAGCAGTTGGCAGGGGGCGGGAGGGGCCAACGTCCTGACTTTC | NA | TRBD1 | TRBJ2-6 | TRBV28
CASSVGSGQGNTEAFF | TGTGCCAGCAGCGTAGGATCGGGACAGGGAAACACTGAAGCTTTCTTT | NA | TRBD1 | TRBJ1-1 | TRBV9
CASSKTTGSSYGYTF | TGTGCCAGCAGCAAGACGACAGGGTCCTCCTATGGCTACACCTTC | once | TRBD1 | TRBJ1-2 | TRBV27
CASSVGSLTYNEQFF | TGTGCCAGCAGCGTAGGTAGTCTAACTTACAATGAGCAGTTCTTC | NA | NA | TRBJ2-1 | TRBV9
CASSERFPSGASEQFF | TGTGCCAGCAGTGAAAGATTTCCTAGCGGGGCTTCTGAGCAGTTCTTC | once | TRBD2 | TRBJ2-1 | TRBV6-1
CASSVAGGSYNEQFF | TGTGCCAGCAGCGTAGCTGGGGGGTCCTACAATGAGCAGTTCTTC | NA | NA | TRBJ2-1 | TRBV9
CASSPDPGGNQPQHF | TGTGCCAGCAGCCCAGACCCGGGAGGCAATCAGCCCCAGCATTTT | NA | NA | TRBJ1-5 | TRBV9
CASSLIYAPRSVEAFF | TGTGCCAGCAGCTTAATCTACGCCCCTAGGTCTGTTGAAGCTTTCTTT | NA | NA | TRBJ1-1 | TRBV11-2
CATSRDVDEQYF | TGTGCCACCAGCAGAGATGTCGACGAGCAGTACTTC | NA | NA | TRBJ2-7 | TRBV15
CAWSVGGTYEQYF | TGTGCCTGGAGTGTAGGGGGGACCTACGAGCAGTACTTC | NA | NA | TRBJ2-7 | TRBV30